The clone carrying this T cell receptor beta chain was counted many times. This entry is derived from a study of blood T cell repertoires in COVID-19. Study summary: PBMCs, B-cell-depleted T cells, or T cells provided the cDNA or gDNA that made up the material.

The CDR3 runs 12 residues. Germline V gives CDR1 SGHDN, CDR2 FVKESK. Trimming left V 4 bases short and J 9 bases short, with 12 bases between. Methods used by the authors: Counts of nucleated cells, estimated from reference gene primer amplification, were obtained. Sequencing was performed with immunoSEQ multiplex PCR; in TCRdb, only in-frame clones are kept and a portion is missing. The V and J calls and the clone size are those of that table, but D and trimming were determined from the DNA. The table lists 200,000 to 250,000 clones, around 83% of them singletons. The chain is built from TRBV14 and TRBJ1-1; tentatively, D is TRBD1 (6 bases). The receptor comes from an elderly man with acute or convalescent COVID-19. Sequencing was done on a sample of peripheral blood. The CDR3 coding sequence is TGTGCCAGCAGCCCCTATAGGGGGAAAGCTTTCTTT. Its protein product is CASSPYRGKAFF.